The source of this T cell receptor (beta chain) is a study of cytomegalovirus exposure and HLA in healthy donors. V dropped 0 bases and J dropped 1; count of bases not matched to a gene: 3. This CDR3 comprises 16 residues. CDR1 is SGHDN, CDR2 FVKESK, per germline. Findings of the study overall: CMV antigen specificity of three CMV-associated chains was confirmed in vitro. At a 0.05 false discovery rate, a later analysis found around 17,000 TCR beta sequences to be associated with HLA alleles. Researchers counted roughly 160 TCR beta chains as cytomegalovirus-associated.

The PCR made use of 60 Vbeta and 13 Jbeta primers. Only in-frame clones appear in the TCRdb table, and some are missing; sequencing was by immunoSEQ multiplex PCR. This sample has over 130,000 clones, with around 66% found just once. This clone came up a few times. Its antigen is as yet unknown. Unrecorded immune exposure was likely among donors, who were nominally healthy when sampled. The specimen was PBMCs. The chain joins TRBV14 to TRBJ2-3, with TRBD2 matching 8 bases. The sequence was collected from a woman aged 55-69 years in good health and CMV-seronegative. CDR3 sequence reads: CASSQESGSRTDTQYF. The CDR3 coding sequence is TGTGCCAGCAGCCAAGAGAGCGGGAGCCGCACAGATACGCAGTATTTT.